The clone carrying this T cell receptor beta chain was observed many times. Its target is unknown. TCRdb fed the 5' RACE reads into MiXCR, producing one record per CDR3 protein. Here the sample spans tens of thousands of distinct CDR3 sequences, roughly 21% being singletons. The sorted Tregs were CD4+CD25+CD127-/low cells. Overall study findings and caveats: Tumor memory CD4+ T cell TCR gene usage clustered with blood and lymph node memory CD4+ cells and lymph node naive CD4+ cells. Whole repertoires were not studied in the larger cohort, only one V-J beta rearrangement. Tumor-infiltrating Treg TCR alpha and beta sequences overlapped most with tumor naive CD4+ T cells, then blood naive.

Germline CDR1 is MNHEY and CDR2 is SVGEGT. V was shortened by 6 bases and J by 7 bases, with 16 bases between the two germline ends. This CDR3 is built from 14 residues. V usage is TRBV6-2 or TRBV6-3 and J usage is TRBJ2-1, with a weak D call TRBD2 (7 bases). The TCR comes from a female donor with breast cancer. The sample consisted of Tregs sorted from blood. CDR3 nucleotide sequence: TGTGCCAGCAGGGAGGGGGGGGCGTCTAATGAGCAGTTCTTC. Translation: CASREGGASNEQFF.